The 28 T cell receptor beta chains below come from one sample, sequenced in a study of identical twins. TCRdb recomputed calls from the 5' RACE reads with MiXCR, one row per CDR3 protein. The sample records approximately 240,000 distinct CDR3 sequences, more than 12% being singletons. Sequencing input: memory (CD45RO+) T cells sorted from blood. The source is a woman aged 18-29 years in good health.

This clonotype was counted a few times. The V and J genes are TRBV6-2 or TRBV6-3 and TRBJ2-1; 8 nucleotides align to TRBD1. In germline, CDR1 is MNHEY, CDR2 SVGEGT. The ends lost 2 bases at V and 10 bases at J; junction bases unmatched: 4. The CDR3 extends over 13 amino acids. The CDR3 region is CASSYDRGSEQFF. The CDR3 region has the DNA TGTGCCAGCAGTTACGACAGGGGAAGCGAGCAGTTCTTC.

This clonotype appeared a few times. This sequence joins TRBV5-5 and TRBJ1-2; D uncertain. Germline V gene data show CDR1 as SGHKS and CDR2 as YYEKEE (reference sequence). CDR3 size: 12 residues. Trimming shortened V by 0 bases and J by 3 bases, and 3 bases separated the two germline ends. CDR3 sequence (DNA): TGTGCCAGCAGCTTGGGACACTATGGCTACACCTTC. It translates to CASSLGHYGYTF.

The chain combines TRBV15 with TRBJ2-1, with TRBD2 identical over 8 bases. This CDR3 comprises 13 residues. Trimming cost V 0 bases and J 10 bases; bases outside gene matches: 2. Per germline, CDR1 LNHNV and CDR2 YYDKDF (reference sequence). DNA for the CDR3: TGTGCCACCAGCAGAGAAGCGGGAGACGAGCAGTTCTTC. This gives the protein CATSREAGDEQFF.

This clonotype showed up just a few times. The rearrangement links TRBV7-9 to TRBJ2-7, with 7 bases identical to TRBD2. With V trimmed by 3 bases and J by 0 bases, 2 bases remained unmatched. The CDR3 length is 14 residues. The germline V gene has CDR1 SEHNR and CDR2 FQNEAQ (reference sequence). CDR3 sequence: CASSFTSDSYEQYF. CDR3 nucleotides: TGTGCCAGCAGCTTTACTAGCGACTCCTACGAGCAGTACTTC.

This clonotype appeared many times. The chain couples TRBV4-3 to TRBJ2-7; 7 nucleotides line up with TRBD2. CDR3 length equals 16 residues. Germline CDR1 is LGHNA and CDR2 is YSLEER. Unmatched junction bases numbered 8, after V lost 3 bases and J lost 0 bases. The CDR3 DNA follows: TGCGCCAGCAGCCAGGAACTAGCGAGTCACTCCTACGAGCAGTACTTC. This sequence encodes CASSQELASHSYEQYF.

The CDR3 protein is CASSPRQGYNSPLHF. CDR3 DNA: TGTGCCAGCAGCCCTCGACAGGGTTATAATTCACCCCTCCACTTT. The chain joins TRBV3-1 to TRBJ1-6; 7 bases match TRBD1. V dropped 4 bases and J dropped 4; count of bases not matched to a gene: 4. There are 15 residues in the CDR3. Germline-derived CDR1 and CDR2 are LGHDT and YNNKEL (reference sequence).

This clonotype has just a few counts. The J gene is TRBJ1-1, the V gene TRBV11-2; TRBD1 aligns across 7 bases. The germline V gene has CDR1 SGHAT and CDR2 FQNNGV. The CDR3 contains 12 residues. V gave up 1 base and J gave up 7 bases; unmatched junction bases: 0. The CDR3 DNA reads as TGTGCCAGCAGCTTAGGGGACAGTGAAGCTTTCTTT. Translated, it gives CASSLGDSEAFF.

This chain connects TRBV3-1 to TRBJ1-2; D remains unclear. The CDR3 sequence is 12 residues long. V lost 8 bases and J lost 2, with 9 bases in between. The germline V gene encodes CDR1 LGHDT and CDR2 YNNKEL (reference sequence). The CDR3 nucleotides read TGTGCCAGCGGTGCAAGGAACTATGGCTACACCTTC. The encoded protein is CASGARNYGYTF. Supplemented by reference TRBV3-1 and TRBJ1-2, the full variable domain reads DTAVSQTPKYLVTQMGNDKSIKCEQNLGHDTMYWYKQDSKKFLKIMFSYNNKELIINETVPNRFSPKSPDKAHLNLHINSLELGDSAVYFCASGARNYGYTFGSGTRLTVV.

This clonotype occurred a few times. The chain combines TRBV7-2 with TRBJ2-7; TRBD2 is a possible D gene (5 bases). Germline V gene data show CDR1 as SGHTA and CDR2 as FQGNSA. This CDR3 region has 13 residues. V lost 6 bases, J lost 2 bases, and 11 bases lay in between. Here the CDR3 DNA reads TGTGCCAGCAGGCACTCGGGGACCTACGAGCAGTACTTC. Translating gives CASRHSGTYEQYF.

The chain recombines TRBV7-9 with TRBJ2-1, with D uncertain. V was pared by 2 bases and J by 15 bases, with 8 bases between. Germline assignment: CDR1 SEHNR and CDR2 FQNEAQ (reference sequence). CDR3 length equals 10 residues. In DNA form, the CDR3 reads TGTGCCAGCAGCTTACTCTGGCCGTTCTTC. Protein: CASSLLWPFF.

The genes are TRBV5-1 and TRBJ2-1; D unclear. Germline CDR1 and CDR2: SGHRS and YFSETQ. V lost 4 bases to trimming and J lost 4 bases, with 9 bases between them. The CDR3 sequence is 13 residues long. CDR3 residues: CASSTDGYNEQFF. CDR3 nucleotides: TGCGCCAGCAGCACGGACGGGTACAATGAGCAGTTCTTC.

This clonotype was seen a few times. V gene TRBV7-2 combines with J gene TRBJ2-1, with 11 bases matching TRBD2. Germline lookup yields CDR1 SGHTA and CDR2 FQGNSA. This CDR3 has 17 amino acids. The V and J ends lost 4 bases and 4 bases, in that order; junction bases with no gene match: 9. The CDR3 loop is CASSSGGTSGSYNEQFF. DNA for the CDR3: TGTGCCAGCAGCTCAGGGGGTACTAGCGGGAGTTACAATGAGCAGTTCTTC.

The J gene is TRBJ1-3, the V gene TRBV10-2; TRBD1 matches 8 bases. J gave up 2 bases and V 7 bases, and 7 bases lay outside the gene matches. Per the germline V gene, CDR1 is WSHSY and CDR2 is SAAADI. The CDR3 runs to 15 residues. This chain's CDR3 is CASKDRVRPGNTIYF. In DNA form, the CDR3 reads TGCGCCAGCAAGGACAGGGTTCGGCCTGGAAACACCATATATTTT.

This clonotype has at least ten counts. The CDR3 nucleotides read TGTGCCAGCAGCCACTTCTTAAATACGCAGTATTTT. Residues: CASSHFLNTQYF. The chain is built from TRBV11-2 and TRBJ2-3; D call uncertain. This CDR3 region has 12 residues. Trimming shortened V by 5 bases and J by 7 bases, and 10 bases separated the two germline ends. CDR1 and CDR2 from the germline V gene are SGHAT and FQNNGV.

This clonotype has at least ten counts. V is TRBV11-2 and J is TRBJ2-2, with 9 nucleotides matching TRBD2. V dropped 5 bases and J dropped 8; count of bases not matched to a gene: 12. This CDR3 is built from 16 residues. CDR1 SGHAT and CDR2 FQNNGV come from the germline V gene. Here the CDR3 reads CASSPRWREGLGELFF. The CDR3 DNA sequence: TGTGCCAGCAGCCCGCGATGGCGGGAGGGCCTGGGGGAGCTGTTTTTT. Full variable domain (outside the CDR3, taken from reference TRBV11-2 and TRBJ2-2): EAGVAQSPRYKIIEKRQSVAFWCNPISGHATLYWYQQILGQGPKLLIQFQNNGVVDDSQLPKDRFSAERLKGVDSTLKIQPAKLEDSAVYLCASSPRWREGLGELFFGEGSRLTVL.

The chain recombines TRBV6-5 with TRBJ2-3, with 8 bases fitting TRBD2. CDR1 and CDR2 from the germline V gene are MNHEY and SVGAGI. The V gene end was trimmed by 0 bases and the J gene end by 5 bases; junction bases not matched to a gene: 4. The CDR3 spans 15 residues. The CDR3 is CASSYSGLEVDTQYF. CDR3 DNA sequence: TGTGCCAGCAGTTACTCGGGACTAGAAGTAGATACGCAGTATTTT.

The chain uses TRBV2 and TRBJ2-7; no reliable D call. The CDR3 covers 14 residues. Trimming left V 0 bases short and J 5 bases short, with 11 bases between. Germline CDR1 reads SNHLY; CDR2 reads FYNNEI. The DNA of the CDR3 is TGTGCCAGCAGTGAAGCGCTTCAAGTTAACGAGCAGTACTTC. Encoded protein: CASSEALQVNEQYF.

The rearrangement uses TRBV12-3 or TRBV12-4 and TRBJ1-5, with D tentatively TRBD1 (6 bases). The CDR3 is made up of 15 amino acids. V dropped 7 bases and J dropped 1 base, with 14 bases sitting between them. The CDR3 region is CASTKGEVSNQPQHF. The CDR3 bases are TGTGCCAGCACCAAGGGGGAGGTCAGCAATCAGCCCCAGCATTTT.

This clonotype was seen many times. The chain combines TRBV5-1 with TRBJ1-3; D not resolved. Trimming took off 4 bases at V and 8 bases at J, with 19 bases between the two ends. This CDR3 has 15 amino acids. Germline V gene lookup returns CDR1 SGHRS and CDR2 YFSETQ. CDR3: CASSPVPAPADTIYF. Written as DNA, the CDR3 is TGCGCCAGCAGCCCCGTCCCCGCCCCGGCGGACACCATATATTTT.

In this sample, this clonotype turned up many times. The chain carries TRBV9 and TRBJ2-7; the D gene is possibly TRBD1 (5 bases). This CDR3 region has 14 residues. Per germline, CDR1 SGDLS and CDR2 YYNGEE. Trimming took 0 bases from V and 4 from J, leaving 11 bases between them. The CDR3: CASSVGEGAYEQYF. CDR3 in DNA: TGTGCCAGCAGCGTAGGAGAAGGGGCGTACGAGCAGTACTTC.

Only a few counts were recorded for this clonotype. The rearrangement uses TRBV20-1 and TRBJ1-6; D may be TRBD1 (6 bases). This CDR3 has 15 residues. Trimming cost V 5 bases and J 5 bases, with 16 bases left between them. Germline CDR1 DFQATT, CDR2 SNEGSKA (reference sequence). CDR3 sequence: CSAANRVYHNSPLHF. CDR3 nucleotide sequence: TGCAGTGCTGCAAACAGGGTTTACCATAATTCACCCCTCCACTTT.

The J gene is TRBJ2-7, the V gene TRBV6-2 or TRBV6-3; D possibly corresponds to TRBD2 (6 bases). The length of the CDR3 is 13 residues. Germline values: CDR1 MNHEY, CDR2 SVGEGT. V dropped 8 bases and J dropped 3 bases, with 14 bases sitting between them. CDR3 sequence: CASGSAGIYEQYF. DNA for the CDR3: TGTGCCAGCGGTTCGGCGGGAATCTACGAGCAGTACTTC.

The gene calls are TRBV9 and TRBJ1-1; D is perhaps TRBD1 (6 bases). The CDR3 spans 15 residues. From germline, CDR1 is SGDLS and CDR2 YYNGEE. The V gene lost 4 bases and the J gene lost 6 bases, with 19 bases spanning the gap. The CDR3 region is CASSLGGRGRSEAFF. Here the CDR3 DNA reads TGTGCCAGCAGCCTGGGCGGCAGGGGAAGGTCTGAAGCTTTCTTT.

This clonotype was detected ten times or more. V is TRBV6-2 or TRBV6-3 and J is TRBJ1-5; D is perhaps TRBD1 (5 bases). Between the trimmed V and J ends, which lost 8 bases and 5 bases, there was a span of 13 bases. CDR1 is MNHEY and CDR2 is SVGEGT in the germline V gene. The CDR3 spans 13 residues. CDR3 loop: CASQRGGDQPQHF. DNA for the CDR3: TGTGCCAGCCAGCGGGGAGGGGATCAGCCCCAGCATTTT.

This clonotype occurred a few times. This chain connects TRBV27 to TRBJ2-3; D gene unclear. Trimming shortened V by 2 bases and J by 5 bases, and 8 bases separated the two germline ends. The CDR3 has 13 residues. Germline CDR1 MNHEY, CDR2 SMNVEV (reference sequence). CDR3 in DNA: TGTGCCAGCAGTTTACGTCTTGGAGATACGCAGTATTTT. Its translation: CASSLRLGDTQYF.

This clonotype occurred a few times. In nucleotides, the CDR3 is TGTGCCAGCAGTTTAAGGTTGGGGCGGGGACTAGCGGGGCCCAATCCCACCTACAATGAGCAGTTCTTC. Protein product: CASSLRLGRGLAGPNPTYNEQFF. The chain has TRBV12-3 or TRBV12-4 and TRBJ2-1, with 13 bases aligning to TRBD2. With V trimmed by 2 bases and J by 2 bases, 21 bases remained unmatched. CDR3 length: 23 amino acids.

CDR3 amino acids: CASSSRTWGYQETQYF. CDR3 in DNA: TGTGCCAGCAGCTCGAGGACCTGGGGATACCAAGAGACCCAGTACTTC. The chain employs TRBV9 and TRBJ2-5; D not certain. This CDR3 contains 16 residues. Trimming left V 4 bases short and J 0 bases short, with 16 bases between. CDR1 is SGDLS, CDR2 YYNGEE, per germline.

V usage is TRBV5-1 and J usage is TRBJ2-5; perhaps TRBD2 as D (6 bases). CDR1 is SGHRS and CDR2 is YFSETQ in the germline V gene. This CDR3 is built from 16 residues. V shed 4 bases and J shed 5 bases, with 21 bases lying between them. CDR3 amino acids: CASSGGTSHPQETQYF. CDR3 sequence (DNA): TGCGCCAGCAGCGGGGGGACTTCTCACCCCCAGGAGACCCAGTACTTC.